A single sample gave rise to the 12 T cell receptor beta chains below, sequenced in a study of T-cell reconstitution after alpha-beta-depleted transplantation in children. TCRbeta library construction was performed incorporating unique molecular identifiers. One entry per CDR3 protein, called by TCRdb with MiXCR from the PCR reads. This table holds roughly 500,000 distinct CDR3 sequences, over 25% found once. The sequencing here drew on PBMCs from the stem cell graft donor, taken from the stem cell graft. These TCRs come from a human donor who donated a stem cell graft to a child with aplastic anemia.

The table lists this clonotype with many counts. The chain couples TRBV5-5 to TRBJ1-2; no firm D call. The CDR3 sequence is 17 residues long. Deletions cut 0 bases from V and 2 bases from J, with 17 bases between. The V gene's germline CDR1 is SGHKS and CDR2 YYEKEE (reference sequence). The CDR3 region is CASSLEVNRHTNYGYTF. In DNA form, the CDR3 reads TGTGCCAGCAGCTTGGAGGTTAACCGTCATACAAACTATGGCTACACCTTC.

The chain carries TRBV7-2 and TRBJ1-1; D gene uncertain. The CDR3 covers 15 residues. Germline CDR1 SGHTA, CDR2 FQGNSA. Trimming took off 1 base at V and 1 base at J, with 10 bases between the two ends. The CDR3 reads CASSLEARTNTEAFF. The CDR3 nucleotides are TGTGCCAGCAGCTTAGAGGCCAGAACGAACACTGAAGCTTTCTTT.

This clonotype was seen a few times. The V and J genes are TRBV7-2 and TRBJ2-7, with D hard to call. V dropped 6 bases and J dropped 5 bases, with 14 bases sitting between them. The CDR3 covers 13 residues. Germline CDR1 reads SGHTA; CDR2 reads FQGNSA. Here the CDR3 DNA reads TGTGCCAGCAGTCGGAGACGGAGCGACGAGCAGTACGTC. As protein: CASSRRRSDEQYV.

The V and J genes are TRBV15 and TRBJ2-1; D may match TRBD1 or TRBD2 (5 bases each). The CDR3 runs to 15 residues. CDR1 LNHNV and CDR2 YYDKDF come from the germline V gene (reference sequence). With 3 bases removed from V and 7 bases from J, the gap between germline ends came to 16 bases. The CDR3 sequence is CATSRGSGGVNEQFF. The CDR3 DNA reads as TGTGCCACCAGCAGGGGCTCTGGGGGAGTGAATGAGCAGTTCTTC.

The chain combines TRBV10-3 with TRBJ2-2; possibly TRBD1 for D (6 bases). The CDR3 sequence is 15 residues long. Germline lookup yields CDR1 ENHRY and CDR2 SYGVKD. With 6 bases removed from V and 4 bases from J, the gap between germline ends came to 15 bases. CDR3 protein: CAIRGARSSTGELFF. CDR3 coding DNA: TGTGCCATCAGGGGGGCAAGATCTTCCACCGGGGAGCTGTTTTTT.

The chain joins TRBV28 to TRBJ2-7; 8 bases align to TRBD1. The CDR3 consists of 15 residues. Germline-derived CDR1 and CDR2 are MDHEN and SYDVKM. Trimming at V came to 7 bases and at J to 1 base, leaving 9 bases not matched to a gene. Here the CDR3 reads CASTPVRQGSYEQYF. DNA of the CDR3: TGTGCCAGCACCCCTGTTCGACAGGGGTCCTACGAGCAGTACTTC.

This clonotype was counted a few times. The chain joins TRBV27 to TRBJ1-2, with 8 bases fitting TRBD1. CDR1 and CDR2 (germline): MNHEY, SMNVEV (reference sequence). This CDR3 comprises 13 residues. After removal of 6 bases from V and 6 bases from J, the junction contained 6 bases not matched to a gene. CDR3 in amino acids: CASSGQGADGYTF. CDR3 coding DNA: TGTGCCAGCAGCGGACAGGGTGCAGATGGCTACACCTTC.

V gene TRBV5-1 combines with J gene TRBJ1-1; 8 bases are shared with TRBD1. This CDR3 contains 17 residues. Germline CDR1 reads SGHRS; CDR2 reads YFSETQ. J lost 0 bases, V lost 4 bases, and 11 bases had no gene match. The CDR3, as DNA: TGCGCCAGCAGCGTGGGGACAGGTTCCTTCATGAACACTGAAGCTTTCTTT. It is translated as CASSVGTGSFMNTEAFF.

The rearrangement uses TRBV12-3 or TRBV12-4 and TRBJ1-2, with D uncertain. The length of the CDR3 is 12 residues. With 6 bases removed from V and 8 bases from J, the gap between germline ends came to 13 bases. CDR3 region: CASRPDREGYTF. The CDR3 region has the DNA TGTGCCAGCAGACCTGATAGGGAGGGCTACACCTTC.

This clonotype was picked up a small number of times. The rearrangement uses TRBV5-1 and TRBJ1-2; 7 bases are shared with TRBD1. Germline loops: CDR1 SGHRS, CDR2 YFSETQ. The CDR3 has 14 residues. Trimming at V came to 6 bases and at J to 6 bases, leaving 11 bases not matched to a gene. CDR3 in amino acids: CASNLPGTENGYTF. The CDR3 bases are TGCGCCAGCAATCTCCCCGGGACAGAAAATGGCTACACCTTC.

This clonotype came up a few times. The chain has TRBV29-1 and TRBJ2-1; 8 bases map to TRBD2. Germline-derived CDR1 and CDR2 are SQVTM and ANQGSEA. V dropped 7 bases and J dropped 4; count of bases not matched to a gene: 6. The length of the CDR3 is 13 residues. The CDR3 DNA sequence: TGCAGCGCTTCCGGGGGGGGATACAATGAGCAGTTCTTC. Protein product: CSASGGGYNEQFF.

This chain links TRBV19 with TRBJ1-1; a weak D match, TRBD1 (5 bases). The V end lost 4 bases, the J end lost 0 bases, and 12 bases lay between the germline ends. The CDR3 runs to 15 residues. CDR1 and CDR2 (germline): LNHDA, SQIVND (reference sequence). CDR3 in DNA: TGTGCCAGTAGTAGAGGACAACATCTGAACACTGAAGCTTTCTTT. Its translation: CASSRGQHLNTEAFF.